This TCR beta chain came from a study of post-analysis software for immune sequencing data. The study's findings and limits: Multiple sclerosis patients showed significantly lower normalized Chao1 diversity than controls did. TRBV5-6, TRBV5-1 and TRBV20-1 were among five TRBV segments more frequent in patients than controls.

The CDR3 contains 15 residues. With 0 bases removed from V and 4 bases from J, the gap between germline ends came to 10 bases. Germline assignment: CDR1 LNHNV and CDR2 YYDKDF (reference sequence). About this clonotype: Its target is not known.

Built from TCR beta cDNA, the libraries had unique molecular identifiers in them. TCRdb redid the calling of the PCR reads with MiXCR, one entry per CDR3 protein. The table includes roughly 650,000 distinct CDR3 sequences, more than 50% detected once. The sequencing sample was made of blood. The chain combines TRBV15 with TRBJ1-5; TRBD1 might be the D (5 bases). The TCR was taken from a girl aged 2-10 years with multiple sclerosis. CDR3 in DNA: TGTGCCACCAGCAGAGATAAGGGACCTAATCAGCCCCAGCATTTT. Protein: CATSRDKGPNQPQHF.